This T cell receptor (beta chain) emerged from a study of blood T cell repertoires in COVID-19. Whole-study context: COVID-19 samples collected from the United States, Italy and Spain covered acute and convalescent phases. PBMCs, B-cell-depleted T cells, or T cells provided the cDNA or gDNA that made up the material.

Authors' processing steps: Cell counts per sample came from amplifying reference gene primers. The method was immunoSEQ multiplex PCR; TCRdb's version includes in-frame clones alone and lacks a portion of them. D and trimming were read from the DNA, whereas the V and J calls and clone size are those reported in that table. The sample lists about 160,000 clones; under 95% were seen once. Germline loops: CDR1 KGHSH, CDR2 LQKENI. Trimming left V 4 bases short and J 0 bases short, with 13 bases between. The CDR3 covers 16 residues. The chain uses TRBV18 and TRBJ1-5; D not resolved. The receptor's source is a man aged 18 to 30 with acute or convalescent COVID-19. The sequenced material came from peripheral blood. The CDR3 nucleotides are TGTGCCAGCTCACTAATGGCAGGAACTAGCAATCAGCCCCAGCATTTT. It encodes CASSLMAGTSNQPQHF.